The 23 T cell receptor beta chains given below trace back to one sample, sequenced in a study of shared clonotypes between healthy human individuals (dated by TCRdb to 2020 to 2022). The library was made by the immunoSEQ multiplex PCR assay. TCRdb stores this immuneACCESS table with in-frame sequences only. Part of the clones is absent; in the studies checked, under half of the shortfall reflects unresolved V genes, and no reason is known for the rest. The sample table contains about 820,000 clones; only one count was recorded for 92% of them. 24% of the sample goes to the ten largest clones. For the CD8 naive samples, CD45RO-negative cells were positively selected for CCR7, yielding a CD45RA+CCR7+ population from which TemRA cells were excluded. Sequencing input: naive CD8+ T cells sorted from blood. This sample's cell subset or site label indicates: CD45RA+CCR7+. These receptor sequences come from a man aged 30 to 39 in good health.

This CDR3 is CASSLVGPTDTQYF. The DNA for the CDR3 is TGTGCCAGCAGCTTAGTCGGGCCCACAGATACGCAGTATTTT. V and J are TRBV11-3 and TRBJ2-3; D uncertain. Between the trimmed V and J ends, which lost 1 base and 2 bases, there was a span of 7 bases. The CDR3 totals 14 residues. Germline loops: CDR1 SGHNT, CDR2 YENEEA.

The chain has TRBV9 and TRBJ2-3; D is tentatively TRBD1 or TRBD2 (5 bases each). Trimming took 0 bases from V and 8 from J, leaving 13 bases between them. The germline V gene has CDR1 SGDLS and CDR2 YYNGEE. The CDR3 runs to 14 residues. CDR3 protein: CASSVGGDSGTQYF. The CDR3 DNA reads as TGTGCCAGCAGCGTAGGAGGGGATTCGGGTACGCAGTATTTT.

The J gene is TRBJ2-7, the V gene TRBV13, with 8 nucleotides matching TRBD2. The germline V gene has CDR1 PRHDT and CDR2 FYEKMQ (reference sequence). V was pared by 5 bases and J by 7 bases, with 10 bases of the junction left unmatched. There are 14 residues in the CDR3. In DNA, the CDR3 is TGTGCCAGCAGCGAGGGACTAGTACCCTTAGAGCAGTACTTC. Protein sequence: CASSEGLVPLEQYF. Drawing the rest from reference TRBV13 and TRBJ2-7, the complete variable domain is AAGVIQSPRHLIKEKRETATLKCYPIPRHDTVYWYQQGPGQDPQFLISFYEKMQSDKGSIPDRFSAQQFSDYHSELNMSSLELGDSALYFCASSEGLVPLEQYFGPGTRLTVT.

V and J are TRBV6-1 and TRBJ2-7; D is ambiguous. The V and J ends lost 2 bases and 0 bases respectively, with 8 bases between them. Germline CDR1 reads MNHNS; CDR2 reads SASEGT. The CDR3 length is 14 residues. CDR3 protein: CASSEPYSSYEQYF. In nucleotides, the CDR3 is TGTGCCAGCAGTGAACCTTACAGCTCCTACGAGCAGTACTTC.

The CDR3: CASSFLGDYGYTF. The CDR3 region has the DNA TGTGCCAGCAGTTTTTTAGGGGACTATGGCTACACCTTC. The rearrangement uses TRBV27 and TRBJ1-2; the D gene is possibly TRBD1 (5 bases). V lost 3 bases to trimming and J lost 3 bases, with 8 bases between them. The CDR3 sequence is 13 residues long. The V gene's germline CDR1 is MNHEY and CDR2 SMNVEV (reference sequence).

In this sample, this clone turned up a few times. The chain uses TRBV7-9 and TRBJ1-2; TRBD1 is a possible D gene (6 bases). The CDR3 runs to 13 residues. V was cut by 8 bases and J by 7 bases, with 17 bases left in between. Germline V gene sequence: CDR1 SEHNR, CDR2 FQNEAQ (reference sequence). The CDR3 nucleotides read TGTGCCAGCCGCTCGGCAGGGGAGGGTGGCTACACCTTC. Its protein product is CASRSAGEGGYTF.

The chain has TRBV7-2 and TRBJ2-2, with a tentative D call TRBD2 (6 bases). Trimming cost V 3 bases and J 7 bases, with 24 bases left between them. Germline CDR1 and CDR2: SGHTA and FQGNSA. This CDR3 comprises 18 residues. The CDR3, as DNA: TGTGCCAGCAGCTTCCCGAGTCGTTTAGCGGACCCGAACGGGGAGCTGTTTTTT. This codes for CASSFPSRLADPNGELFF.

The chain couples TRBV27 to TRBJ2-2, with 7 bases matching TRBD1. The CDR3 length is 15 residues. The germline gives CDR1 MNHEY, CDR2 SMNVEV (reference sequence). Trimming at V came to 5 bases and at J to 3 bases, leaving 6 bases not matched to a gene. The CDR3 DNA is TGTGCCAGCAGTCCGAGGACAGGACACACCGGGGAGCTGTTTTTT. Its protein is CASSPRTGHTGELFF.

This clone was observed a handful of times. The genes are TRBV27 and TRBJ1-5; tentatively, D is TRBD1 (5 bases). V was cut by 5 bases and J by 3 bases, with 14 bases left in between. This CDR3 is built from 15 residues. Germline V gene sequence: CDR1 MNHEY, CDR2 SMNVEV (reference sequence). Written as DNA, the CDR3 is TGTGCCAGCAGTCCGTCGGGGGATGTCAATCAGCCCCAGCATTTT. It specifies CASSPSGDVNQPQHF.

This clone showed up many times. The chain links TRBV28 to TRBJ1-1, with 7 bases lining up with TRBD1. The trim removed 6 bases at V and 0 bases at J, leaving 7 bases unmatched. The CDR3 length is 15 residues. CDR1 is MDHEN and CDR2 is SYDVKM in the germline V gene. The CDR3, as DNA: TGTGCCAGCAGCCGACCGACAGGGATGAACACTGAAGCTTTCTTT. Its translation is CASSRPTGMNTEAFF.

The chain links TRBV2 to TRBJ2-3; 7 bases align to TRBD2. There are 17 residues in the CDR3. CDR1 and CDR2 from the germline V gene are SNHLY and FYNNEI. J gave up 0 bases and V 2 bases, and 8 bases lay outside the gene matches. The CDR3 DNA sequence: TGTGCCAGCAGTGAACCCACGAGCGGGACTAGCACAGATACGCAGTATTTT. Encoded protein: CASSEPTSGTSTDTQYF.

This chain uses TRBV19 with TRBJ2-4; weak D call: TRBD1 (5 bases). Germline V lookup: CDR1 LNHDA, CDR2 SQIVND (reference sequence). Trimming took off 7 bases at V and 9 bases at J, with 22 bases between the two ends. The CDR3 runs 15 residues. CDR3 nucleotide sequence: TGTGCCAGTAACCCCGTGCCCCAGGGTCTTGGCATTCAGTACTTC. Its protein product is CASNPVPQGLGIQYF.

CDR3 residues: CASSGRSPPEQYF. In DNA, the CDR3 is TGTGCCAGCAGTGGGCGCTCCCCCCCCGAGCAGTACTTC. V gene TRBV28 combines with J gene TRBJ2-7; D call uncertain. Germline loops: CDR1 MDHEN, CDR2 SYDVKM. The CDR3 is 13 residues long. Trimming stripped 5 bases from V and 6 bases from J, with 14 bases between.

The genes are TRBV4-1 and TRBJ2-1; unclear D gene. The CDR3 sequence is 16 residues long. Trimming took 4 bases from V and 0 from J, leaving 13 bases between them. Germline V gene sequence: CDR1 MGHRA, CDR2 YSYEKL. This CDR3 reads CASSPLQRGSYNEQFF. Written as DNA, the CDR3 is TGCGCCAGCAGCCCCTTACAGCGTGGCTCCTACAATGAGCAGTTCTTC.

The chain uses TRBV5-1 and TRBJ2-1, with 8 bases lining up with TRBD1. CDR3 length equals 17 residues. V lost 2 bases and J lost 6; bases outside the gene matches: 13. Germline lookup yields CDR1 SGHRS and CDR2 YFSETQ. The CDR3: CASSFPTTGGPSNEQFF. The CDR3, as DNA: TGCGCCAGCAGCTTCCCAACTACAGGGGGTCCTTCCAATGAGCAGTTCTTC. Looking up the rest from reference TRBV5-1 and TRBJ2-1 gives the full variable domain: KAGVTQTPRYLIKTRGQQVTLSCSPISGHRSVSWYQQTPGQGLQFLFEYFSETQRNKGNFPGRFSGRQFSNSRSEMNVSTLELGDSALYLCASSFPTTGGPSNEQFFGPGTRLTVL.

The chain links TRBV6-5 to TRBJ2-2, with a tentative D call TRBD1 (5 bases). Germline V gene lookup returns CDR1 MNHEY and CDR2 SVGAGI. V was shortened by 5 bases and J by 5 bases, with 6 bases between the two germline ends. The CDR3 is 12 residues long. CDR3 in amino acids: CASSQGTGELFF. DNA for the CDR3: TGTGCCAGCAGTCAGGGAACCGGGGAGCTGTTTTTT.

The V call is TRBV4-1, the J call TRBJ2-2, with TRBD2 matching over 11 bases. The CDR3 totals 16 residues. Germline V gives CDR1 MGHRA, CDR2 YSYEKL. V lost 1 base to trimming and J lost 4 bases; unmatched junction nucleotides: 2. CDR3 in DNA: TGCGCCAGCAGCCAAGCCACTAGCGGGAGCACCGGGGAGCTGTTTTTT. Amino acid sequence: CASSQATSGSTGELFF.

The V call is TRBV29-1, the J call TRBJ2-1; D is unclear. Germline-derived CDR1 and CDR2 are SQVTM and ANQGSEA. The CDR3 sequence is 10 residues long. Trimming shortened V by 6 bases and J by 5 bases, and 5 bases separated the two germline ends. As DNA, the CDR3 is TGCAGCGTCGTACACAATGAGCAGTTCTTC. It is translated as CSVVHNEQFF.

The chain employs TRBV7-9 and TRBJ2-1; D gene uncertain. V lost 1 base and J lost 6, with 7 bases in between. The V gene's germline CDR1 is SEHNR and CDR2 FQNEAQ (reference sequence). The CDR3 totals 13 residues. CDR3 residues: CASSLGPVNEQFF. In nucleotides, the CDR3 is TGTGCCAGCAGCTTAGGTCCGGTCAATGAGCAGTTCTTC.

V gene TRBV10-3 combines with J gene TRBJ2-7; D perhaps matches TRBD2 (5 bases). Germline V gives CDR1 ENHRY, CDR2 SYGVKD. The CDR3 has 13 residues. V lost 6 bases and J lost 2, with 11 bases in between. The CDR3 region is CAISPTGTYEQYF. For the CDR3, the DNA is TGTGCCATCAGCCCGACCGGGACCTACGAGCAGTACTTC.

The rearrangement links TRBV18 to TRBJ1-1, with TRBD1 as a possible D gene (6 bases). Germline V CDR1 and CDR2: KGHSH, LQKENI. V was pared by 3 bases and J by 1 base, with 9 bases between. CDR3 length: 14 amino acids. The CDR3 reads CASSPGGGNTEAFF. DNA of the CDR3: TGTGCCAGCTCACCGGGGGGCGGGAACACTGAAGCTTTCTTT. Drawing the rest from reference TRBV18 and TRBJ1-1, the complete variable domain is NAGVMQNPRHLVRRRGQEARLRCSPMKGHSHVYWYRQLPEEGLKFMVYLQKENIIDESGMPKERFSAEFPKEGPSILRIQQVVRGDSAAYFCASSPGGGNTEAFFGQGTRLTVV.

The rearrangement joins TRBV29-1 to TRBJ2-5; no clear D gene. From germline, CDR1 is SQVTM and CDR2 ANQGSEA. Trimming shortened V by 7 bases and J by 7 bases, and 19 bases separated the two germline ends. This CDR3 has 13 amino acids. CDR3 DNA: TGCAGCGCTATAACCGCCCAGCTCGCGACCCAGTACTTC. This sequence encodes CSAITAQLATQYF.

The chain links TRBV29-1 to TRBJ2-3, with 9 positions matching TRBD2. Trimming cost V 3 bases and J 2 bases; bases outside gene matches: 12. CDR3 length: 17 amino acids. Germline CDR1 is SQVTM and CDR2 is ANQGSEA. The CDR3 bases are TGCAGCGTTGAGTGGGCGGGAGGGGTGCAGGACACAGATACGCAGTATTTT. Translated, it gives CSVEWAGGVQDTDTQYF.